The T cell receptor (beta chain) described here comes from a study of CD8 T cells in Susac syndrome (dated by TCRdb to about 2019). At the level of the whole study: The study used repertoire sequencing to test whether antigen drove CD8+ T cell activation and differentiation in Susac syndrome.

A note on this clonotype: What antigen it recognizes has not been identified. It has no much larger one-base neighbor in the sample; base qualities were not kept.

High-throughput TCR beta sequencing profiled peripheral blood CD8+ and CD4+ T cells from healthy donors, Susac syndrome patients and multiple sclerosis patients. The multiple sclerosis controls were treatment-naive patients whose relapsing-remitting disease, either stable or active, fulfilled the revised McDonald criteria. Bulk CD8+ and CD4+ T cells were purified by magnetic negative isolation, while CD8+ TEMRA cells were enriched using FACS. Blood was collected in EDTA tubes and processed within 24 hours, with PBMCs isolated through density gradient centrifugation. PBMCs intended for TCR sequencing were cryopreserved in liquid nitrogen and thawed later in a water bath at 37 degrees C. The sorted or isolated CD4+, CD8+ and CD8+ TEMRA cells reached a purity of at least 90%. RNA was extracted using the RNeasy kit, and about 0.45 to 1 ug of the RNA was reverse transcribed with random hexamers. TCR beta CDR3 regions were amplified with the immunoSEQ multiplex PCR assay covering 54 Vbeta and 13 Jbeta segments. PCR amplification bias was corrected using a synthetic template baseline for primer optimization and computational correction. Regarding the original processing steps: Only productive sequences were kept, with reads annotated to V, D and J genes according to IMGT and analyzed in immunoSEQ Analyzer. Clonality was computed as one minus Shannon entropy normalized by log2 of the number of productive unique sequences. Public and private clones were assessed among the 100 most prevalent clones of each patient and control. Clones were defined as Susac-specific when absent from the healthy and MS cohorts, from about 1,100 published viral clones and from other ImmuneACCESS disease sequences. TCRdb took the public reads, trimmed them with fastp at Q25, ran MiXCR for clone calling and kept in-frame beta chains. When rows share a CDR3 protein, they turn into one entry using the most common DNA and genes. In this record, the V and J calls reflect TCRdb's handling and not the investigators' own analysis. The table for this sample lists approximately 270,000 distinct CDR3 sequences; about 94% of them were counted only once. The top ten constitute approximately 0.072% of the sample.

Overall study results and their limits: The number of individuals in the TCR sequencing and HLA analysis was acknowledged as relatively small.

Input material: CD4+ T cells from PBMCs. The clonotype originates from a human donor with multiple sclerosis.

The CDR3 in this case is CASSPALAGGRNEQFF. The sequenced DNA is TGCGCCAGCAGCCCAGCCCTAGCGGGAGGGCGCAATGAGCAGTTCTTC. The chain joins TRBV5-1 to TRBJ2-1; 12 middle bases align to TRBD2. The germline V and J ends show losses of 4 bases and 6 bases respectively, and no gene match explains 8 bases of the junction. Looking up the germline V gene yields CDR1 SGHRS and CDR2 YFSETQ. Measured from the cysteine to the phenylalanine, the CDR3 is 16 residues long. The entry retains the CDR3 DNA only, 48 bases that are in frame from base 1.